These 7 T cell receptor beta chains were sequenced from one sample in a study of response to subunit inactivated influenza vaccine. TCRdb called the RT-PCR reads again in MiXCR, with one record for every CDR3 protein. The sample carries about 150,000 distinct CDR3 sequences, approximately 12% recorded once. Here the sequenced sample was CD8+ T cells sorted from PBMCs, taken around 25 months after vaccination. The origin of the receptors is a man aged 50 to 69 who received an inactivated influenza vaccine.

The chain has TRBV10-3 and TRBJ2-7; 7 nucleotides align to TRBD2. This CDR3 contains 13 residues. From germline, CDR1 is ENHRY and CDR2 SYGVKD. The V segment lost 10 bases and the J segment 5 bases; nucleotides outside the gene matches: 11. In nucleotides, the CDR3 is TGTGCCACCCTCGGCGGGAGTCGCGACGAGCAGTACTTC. This translates into CATLGGSRDEQYF.

This sequence joins TRBV4-3 and TRBJ2-2; no clear D gene. There are 16 residues in the CDR3. Per the germline V gene, CDR1 is LGHNA and CDR2 is YSLEER. V lost 0 bases to trimming and J lost 4 bases, with 12 bases between them. The CDR3 reads CASSQDRVGFTGELFF. The CDR3 region has the DNA TGCGCCAGCAGCCAAGATCGGGTGGGGTTCACCGGGGAGCTGTTTTTT.

This chain links TRBV4-3 with TRBJ1-1; D is possibly TRBD1 (5 bases). The CDR3 spans 14 residues. V lost 1 base and J 6 bases, leaving 12 bases between the germline ends. Germline assignment: CDR1 LGHNA and CDR2 YSLEER. The CDR3 is CASSQVGPGAEAFF. CDR3 in DNA: TGCGCCAGCAGCCAAGTTGGACCGGGGGCTGAAGCTTTCTTT.

This clonotype was observed at least ten times. The chain carries TRBV5-1 and TRBJ1-3; D gene ambiguous. The CDR3 is made up of 13 amino acids. Germline V gene sequence: CDR1 SGHRS, CDR2 YFSETQ. The germline V and J ends were trimmed by 0 bases and 8 bases, with 9 bases remaining between them. This CDR3 reads CASSLVGKDTIYF. The CDR3 DNA reads TGCGCCAGCAGCTTGGTTGGGAAGGACACCATATATTTT.

The V call is TRBV20-1, the J call TRBJ2-7; D gene uncertain. Germline CDR1 reads DFQATT; CDR2 reads SNEGSKA (reference sequence). V was clipped by 6 bases and J by 0 bases, with 18 bases between them. The CDR3 is 15 residues long. CDR3 sequence reads: CSAGPLLVGSYEQYF. The CDR3 DNA is TGCAGTGCCGGCCCTCTGCTGGTCGGCTCCTACGAGCAGTACTTC.

This clonotype was counted between two and nine times. The V call is TRBV14, the J call TRBJ2-1, with 7 bases fitting TRBD2. Germline values: CDR1 SGHDN, CDR2 FVKESK. The CDR3 loop spans 13 amino acids. The J segment lost 7 bases and the V segment lost 3 bases, leaving 3 bases of the junction unmatched. The CDR3 sequence: CASSQALANEQFF. CDR3 in DNA: TGTGCCAGCAGCCAGGCACTAGCGAATGAGCAGTTCTTC.

The chain has TRBV3-1 and TRBJ2-1; TRBD2 might be the D (6 bases). CDR1 is LGHDT, CDR2 YNNKEL, per germline (reference sequence). Trimming stripped 4 bases from V and 0 bases from J, with 13 bases between. The CDR3 extends over 16 amino acids. The CDR3 region is CASSLFGGPSYNEQFF. The CDR3 DNA is TGTGCCAGCAGCCTTTTCGGGGGACCCTCCTACAATGAGCAGTTCTTC.